This T cell receptor beta chain originates from a study of control samples from healthy donors and cancer patients. The method was immunoSEQ multiplex PCR; TCRdb's version includes in-frame clones alone and lacks a portion of them. The sample carries 400,000 to 450,000 clones, approximately 92% recorded once. CDR1 LGHDT and CDR2 YNNKEL come from the germline V gene (reference sequence). V gave up 0 bases and J gave up 3 bases, with 18 bases separating them. The CDR3 totals 17 residues. The specimen sequenced was PBMCs. The chain joins TRBV3-1 (or the pseudogene TRBV3-2) to TRBJ2-7, with D uncertain. The receptor was derived from a man aged 35-49 years with head and neck cancer. CDR3 in DNA: TGTGCCAGCAGCCAAGATTGGAAGGTATTGGTCCGCTACGAGCAGTACTTC. This translates into CASSQDWKVLVRYEQYF.